Presented here are 2 T cell receptor beta chains from one specimen sequenced in a study of molecular identifiers for immune sequencing clone quantification. MiXCR, applied by TCRdb to the PCR reads, yields one record per CDR3 protein. The table lists approximately 630,000 distinct CDR3 sequences, 25% of them singletons. Sequencing used naive CD8+ T cells from blood, with Jurkat cell RNA spiked in. As to subset: FACS-sorted CD8+CD4-CCR7+CD45RA+ naive T cells. The source of these receptors is a human donor in good health. Some libraries in this study had Jurkat cell RNA spiked in.

With regard to this clonotype: Since a much larger clone is just one base distant, this may be a read error. The genes are TRBV14 and TRBJ2-3; 7 positions agree with TRBD1. The CDR3 is 14 residues long. V dropped 4 bases and J dropped 8; count of bases not matched to a gene: 9. CDR1 and CDR2 from the germline V gene are SGHDN and FVKESK. The DNA for the CDR3 is TGTGCCAGCAGCCCCTGGACAGGTTGGGGTACGCAGTATTTT. It codes for CASSPWTGWGTQYF.

At least ten counts were recorded for this clonotype. The chain joins TRBV6-5 to TRBJ1-6; unclear D gene. CDR1 MNHEY and CDR2 SVGAGI come from the germline V gene. Trimming removed 6 bases from V and 6 bases from J, with 12 bases in between. The CDR3 has 14 residues. CDR3 coding DNA: TGTGCCAGCAGCTACAGTTCAAGTAATTCACCCCTCCACTTT. Amino acid sequence: CASSYSSSNSPLHF.